The 19 T cell receptor beta chains below all came from one sample that was sequenced in a study. Each CDR3 protein is one row after TCRdb ran MiXCR on the RT-PCR reads. The sample gives about 680,000 distinct CDR3 sequences, more than 13% of which show up once; about 3.6% is in the top ten. The sample taken for sequencing was memory CD4+ T cells from blood. The source of these receptors is a female donor in good health, serving as a healthy control.

The chain uses TRBV20-1 and TRBJ2-3, with TRBD1 identical over 9 bases. The germline gives CDR1 DFQATT, CDR2 SNEGSKA (reference sequence). The CDR3 runs to 16 residues. V lost 5 bases, J lost 5 bases, and 14 bases stayed unmatched. The CDR3 region is CSAHPGTGNYVDTQYF. The CDR3, as DNA: TGCAGTGCTCACCCGGGGACAGGGAACTATGTAGATACGCAGTATTTT.

As to this clonotype: The junction and the germline gene differ at one end; a read error may be behind it. CDR3 sequence: CASSSHPQETQYF. DNA of the CDR3: TGTGCTAGCAGCTCCCATCCACAAGAGACCCAGTACTTC. The chain combines TRBV7-7 with TRBJ2-5, with D hard to call. The CDR3 totals 13 residues. Germline V lookup: CDR1 SSHAT, CDR2 FNYEAQ (reference sequence).

The chain carries TRBV12-3 or TRBV12-4 and TRBJ1-1, with 9 bases identical to TRBD1. The CDR3 runs to 17 residues. With V trimmed by 6 bases and J by 1 base, 12 bases remained unmatched. The CDR3 sequence is CASSPTGGLLRNTEAFF. CDR3 in DNA: TGTGCCAGCAGCCCCACAGGGGGCCTTCTAAGGAACACTGAAGCTTTCTTT.

This clonotype was seen at least ten times. The chain joins TRBV6-5 to TRBJ2-1, with no clear D. Between the trimmed V and J ends, which lost 0 bases and 6 bases, there was a span of 9 bases. The CDR3 has 14 amino acids. Germline assignment: CDR1 MNHEY and CDR2 SVGAGI. CDR3 nucleotide sequence: TGTGCCAGCAGTTACTCGATAGAGCGCAATGAGCAGTTCTTC. Amino acid sequence: CASSYSIERNEQFF.

This clonotype came up a few times. V usage is TRBV15 and J usage is TRBJ2-7, with 11 bases identical to TRBD2. Germline V gives CDR1 LNHNV, CDR2 YYDKDF (reference sequence). The CDR3 spans 13 residues. With 6 bases clipped from V and 6 bases from J, the junction kept 4 bases outside the gene matches. The CDR3 loop is CATRSSGGAEQYF. CDR3 nucleotide sequence: TGTGCCACCAGAAGTAGCGGGGGGGCCGAGCAGTACTTC.

This clonotype has just a few counts. V usage is TRBV7-9 and J usage is TRBJ2-2; possible D gene TRBD1, 6 bases. Trimming took off 3 bases at V and 7 bases at J, with 15 bases between the two ends. The CDR3 runs to 15 residues. Germline assignment: CDR1 SEHNR and CDR2 FQNEAQ (reference sequence). The chain's CDR3 is CASSLDRGGDGELFF. CDR3 nucleotide sequence: TGTGCCAGCAGCTTGGACAGAGGAGGTGACGGGGAGCTGTTTTTT. Using reference TRBV7-9 and TRBJ2-2 for the parts outside the CDR3, the full variable domain is DTGVSQNPRHKITKRGQNVTFRCDPISEHNRLYWYRQTLGQGPEFLTYFQNEAQLEKSRLLSDRFSAERPKGSFSTLEIQRTEQGDSAMYLCASSLDRGGDGELFFGEGSRLTVL.

This clonotype was found many times. The DNA of the CDR3 is TGTGCCAGCAGCTTAGGGGGTACGCAGTATTTT. Residues: CASSLGGTQYF. The chain links TRBV5-6 to TRBJ2-3, with D maybe TRBD1 (6 bases). The CDR3 totals 11 residues. V was clipped by 2 bases and J by 8 bases, with 6 bases between them. From germline, CDR1 is SGHDT and CDR2 YYEEEE.

DNA for the CDR3: TGTGCCAGCAGCTTAGCGGAGTTGGGGATCAGTGAGCAGTTCTTC. It translates to CASSLAELGISEQFF. The V call is TRBV7-2, the J call TRBJ2-1; D remains unclear. CDR1 is SGHTA and CDR2 is FQGNSA in the germline V gene. Trimming took 0 bases from V and 9 from J, leaving 15 bases between them. There are 15 residues in the CDR3.

The chain has TRBV6-5 and TRBJ2-1; the match to TRBD2 covers 10 bases. The CDR3 sequence is 16 residues long. Germline CDR1 is MNHEY and CDR2 is SVGAGI. Trimming removed 4 bases from V and 6 bases from J; junction bases left unmatched: 9. Written as DNA, the CDR3 is TGTGCCAGCAGTTCCGTAGCGGGAGGAAGAGGCAATGAGCAGTTCTTC. It specifies CASSSVAGGRGNEQFF.

V and J are TRBV6-5 and TRBJ1-5, with D unresolved. From germline, CDR1 is MNHEY and CDR2 SVGAGI. The V gene lost 4 bases and the J gene lost 3 bases, with 7 bases spanning the gap. The CDR3 runs to 13 residues. CDR3 sequence (DNA): TGTGCCAGCAGTTCTGACAACAATCAGCCCCAGCATTTT. Translating gives CASSSDNNQPQHF.

The chain links TRBV7-2 to TRBJ1-2; D not certain. Trimming removed 1 base from V and 3 bases from J, with 9 bases in between. The CDR3 runs 14 residues. Looked up from germline, CDR1 is SGHTA and CDR2 is FQGNSA. The CDR3 is CASSLESGYYGYTF. CDR3 DNA sequence: TGTGCCAGCAGCTTAGAGTCCGGGTACTATGGCTACACCTTC.

This clonotype occurred a few times. J is TRBJ2-1 and V is TRBV2; no reliable D call. Germline CDR1 is SNHLY and CDR2 is FYNNEI. This CDR3 has 15 amino acids. V gave up 6 bases and J gave up 0 bases, with 12 bases separating them. CDR3 DNA sequence: TGTGCCAGCAGCGACCTAAGGAGCTCCTACAATGAGCAGTTCTTC. It encodes CASSDLRSSYNEQFF.

The table lists this clonotype with many counts. The chain joins TRBV20-1 to TRBJ1-1, with 10 nucleotides matching TRBD1. The CDR3 totals 17 residues. Germline CDR1 reads DFQATT; CDR2 reads SNEGSKA (reference sequence). V lost 5 bases and J lost 0; bases outside the gene matches: 12. CDR3 nucleotides: TGCAGTGCTGGAGGGGACAGGGGAAGTGGGATGAACACTGAAGCTTTCTTT. It encodes CSAGGDRGSGMNTEAFF.

There are many counts of this clonotype. The V gene is TRBV7-8, the J gene TRBJ1-2; tentative D call: TRBD1 (6 bases). V was trimmed by 5 bases and J by 0 bases, leaving 13 bases between them. Germline CDR1 SGHVS, CDR2 FQNEAQ. The CDR3 covers 15 residues. The CDR3 loop reads CASSPGGLANYGYTF. For the CDR3, the DNA is TGTGCCAGCAGCCCGGGGGGCTTAGCTAACTATGGCTACACCTTC.

The sample holds a few counts of this clonotype. The rearrangement links TRBV5-1 to TRBJ2-4; no clear D gene. CDR3 length equals 14 residues. The germline V gene encodes CDR1 SGHRS and CDR2 YFSETQ. Trimming left V 3 bases short and J 8 bases short, with 15 bases between. CDR3 in amino acids: CASSSTPPTDIQYF. The CDR3 nucleotides are TGCGCCAGCAGCTCGACACCCCCGACGGACATTCAGTACTTC.

This clonotype has more than one count but fewer than ten. The chain carries TRBV20-1 and TRBJ2-1, with TRBD2 matching 13 bases. Germline V gives CDR1 DFQATT, CDR2 SNEGSKA (reference sequence). After removal of 3 bases from V and 9 bases from J, the junction contained 8 bases not matched to a gene. CDR3 length: 15 amino acids. The CDR3 reads CSASLTSGRAGEQFF. CDR3 in DNA: TGCAGTGCTAGCCTCACTAGCGGGAGGGCCGGTGAGCAGTTCTTC.

The V call is TRBV27, the J call TRBJ1-6; TRBD1 matches 9 bases. V gave up 5 bases and J gave up 4 bases; unmatched junction bases: 6. Germline V gene data show CDR1 as MNHEY and CDR2 as SMNVEV (reference sequence). The CDR3 sequence is 16 residues long. The CDR3 DNA is TGTGCCAGCAGTGACTCGGGACAGGGTTATAATTCACCCCTCCACTTT. It is translated as CASSDSGQGYNSPLHF.

This chain uses TRBV12-3 or TRBV12-4 with TRBJ1-2; unclear D gene. The CDR3 length is 13 residues. V lost 3 bases and J 8 bases, leaving 13 bases between the germline ends. In nucleotides, the CDR3 is TGTGCCAGCAGTTTTGTCGGGGTAGGAGGCTACACCTTC. Its translation: CASSFVGVGGYTF.

There are many counts of this clonotype. The chain combines TRBV20-1 with TRBJ2-7; no firm D call. Germline V gene data show CDR1 as DFQATT and CDR2 as SNEGSKA (reference sequence). The V gene lost 5 bases and the J gene lost 0 bases, with 8 bases spanning the gap. The CDR3 has 12 amino acids. The CDR3 is CSAWAHSYEQYF. Written as DNA, the CDR3 is TGCAGTGCTTGGGCCCACTCCTACGAGCAGTACTTC.